The following is a T cell receptor beta chain sequence with its context. The antigen is undetermined. The entry originates in a study of cytomegalovirus exposure and HLA in healthy donors. Study details: From donors who were HLA-typed, an early data release held 80 million to 95 million unique TCRs. Study-wide results and limits: Researchers reported in a later analysis that a missense DCLRE1C variant was tied to TCR beta V- and J-gene trimming. The classifier, whose performance was assessed in both the original and validation cohorts, reportedly diagnosed cytomegalovirus status with high specificity and sensitivity.

This CDR3 has 19 amino acids. V dropped 2 bases and J dropped 2; count of bases not matched to a gene: 12. CDR1 is LNHNV, CDR2 YYDKDF, per germline (reference sequence). PCR amplification relied on 60 Vbeta primers (plus 13 Jbeta primers). Sequenced by immunoSEQ multiplex PCR; TCRdb stores in-frame clones only, minus some. The sample's table shows 95,000 to 150,000 clones. This clonotype was obtained from a man aged 18 to 29 in good health and CMV-seronegative. The rearrangement joins TRBV15 to TRBJ2-1; 10 nucleotides match TRBD2. The sequencing sample was made of PBMCs. The CDR3 bases are TGTGCCACCAGCAGATCGGGTCTAGCGGGAGTTAGGACCTACAATGAGCAGTTCTTC. Amino acids: CATSRSGLAGVRTYNEQFF. The full variable domain, in which reference TRBV15 and TRBJ2-1 provide the parts outside the CDR3, is DAMVIQNPRYQVTQFGKPVTLSCSQTLNHNVMYWYQQKSSQAPKLLFHYYDKDFNNEADTPDNFQSRRPNTSFCFLDIRSPGLGDTAMYLCATSRSGLAGVRTYNEQFFGPGTRLTVL.